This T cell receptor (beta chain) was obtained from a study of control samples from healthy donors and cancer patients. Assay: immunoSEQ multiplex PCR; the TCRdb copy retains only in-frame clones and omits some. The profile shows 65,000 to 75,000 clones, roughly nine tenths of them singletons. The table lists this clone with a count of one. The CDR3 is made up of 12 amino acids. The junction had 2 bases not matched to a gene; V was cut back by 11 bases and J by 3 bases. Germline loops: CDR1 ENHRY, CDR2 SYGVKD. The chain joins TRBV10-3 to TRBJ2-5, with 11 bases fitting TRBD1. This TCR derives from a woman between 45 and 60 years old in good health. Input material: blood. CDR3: CASGQGEETQYF. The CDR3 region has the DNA TGTGCCTCGGGACAGGGGGAAGAGACCCAGTACTTC.